This entry lists 27 T cell receptor beta chains sequenced from one sample in a study of cytomegalovirus exposure and HLA in healthy donors (dated by TCRdb to about 2017). Library prep was done by the immunoSEQ multiplex PCR assay. What TCRdb holds here is the immuneACCESS table cut down to in-frame rearrangements. Part of the clones is not present; checked against another copy, under half of the missing clones reflect an unresolved V gene, and the others are unexplained. Counted in this sample were about 360,000 clones; roughly 85% of them appeared once. 0.83% of the sample rests with the top ten. Sequencing was performed on PBMCs. The receptors originated from a woman younger than 35 in good health and CMV-seronegative.

V gene TRBV28 combines with J gene TRBJ1-2; 8 nucleotides match TRBD1. CDR1 MDHEN and CDR2 SYDVKM come from the germline V gene. The CDR3 sequence is 14 residues long. Trimming took 6 bases from V and 5 from J; bases not matched to a gene: 8. The CDR3, as DNA: TGTGCCAGCAGGACGGACAGGGCTTTATATGGCTACACCTTC. Translated: CASRTDRALYGYTF.

V and J are TRBV15 and TRBJ2-7; 9 bases map to TRBD1. The V segment lost 3 bases and the J segment 0 bases; nucleotides outside the gene matches: 9. CDR1 and CDR2 (germline): LNHNV, YYDKDF (reference sequence). This CDR3 is built from 17 residues. CDR3 amino acids: CATSRTGGLQSSYEQYF. In DNA form, the CDR3 reads TGTGCCACCAGCAGGACAGGGGGTCTACAAAGCTCCTACGAGCAGTACTTC.

The rearrangement joins TRBV9 to TRBJ2-2; 9 positions agree with TRBD2. J lost 7 bases, V lost 5 bases, and 21 bases had no gene match. There are 19 residues in the CDR3. Per the germline V gene, CDR1 is SGDLS and CDR2 is YYNGEE. The CDR3 sequence is CASRLGGLAGKREGGELFF. Written as DNA, the CDR3 is TGTGCCAGCAGACTCGGTGGGCTAGCGGGAAAAAGGGAGGGCGGGGAGCTGTTTTTT.

This clone showed up just once. V is TRBV11-2 and J is TRBJ2-7; TRBD1 agrees at 9 bases. This CDR3 spans 15 amino acids. V was clipped by 1 base and J by 5 bases; unmatched bases: 6. CDR1 and CDR2 (germline): SGHAT, FQNNGV. The CDR3 region is CASSLGDRVIHEQYF. The CDR3 DNA is TGTGCCAGCAGCTTAGGGGACAGGGTTATTCACGAGCAGTACTTC.

The chain carries TRBV6-1 and TRBJ2-4; D perhaps matches TRBD1 (5 bases). The CDR3 sequence is 13 residues long. V dropped 9 bases and J dropped 3 bases, with 12 bases sitting between them. Germline V gene data show CDR1 as MNHNS and CDR2 as SASEGT. CDR3 DNA sequence: TGTGCCAGTGGGCCAAGGGGCAAAAACATTCAGTACTTC. Amino acid sequence: CASGPRGKNIQYF.

V and J are TRBV25-1 and TRBJ2-6; 9 bases are a match to TRBD1. Per the germline V gene, CDR1 is MGHDK and CDR2 is SYGVNS. Unmatched junction bases numbered 11, after V lost 5 bases and J lost 3 bases. The CDR3 runs to 18 residues. CDR3 protein: CASSLRDRELGGANVLTF. CDR3 DNA: TGTGCCAGCAGTCTTCGGGACAGGGAGTTAGGTGGGGCCAACGTCCTGACTTTC.

This chain links TRBV5-3 with TRBJ1-5; TRBD1 is a possible D gene (6 bases). Being an ORF, TRBV5-3 has a function that is uncertain. Trimming cost V 5 bases and J 2 bases, with 23 bases left between them. This CDR3 region has 18 residues. In DNA, the CDR3 is TGTGCCAGAAGGAACGAGGCAGGGGAAGCTGAGGGCAATCAGCCCCAGCATTTT. The encoded protein is CARRNEAGEAEGNQPQHF.

V and J are TRBV9 and TRBJ2-1; 8 nucleotides agree with TRBD2. J was trimmed by 1 base and V by 2 bases; bases with no gene match: 5. Per germline, CDR1 SGDLS and CDR2 YYNGEE. The CDR3 has 16 amino acids. The CDR3 DNA sequence: TGTGCCAGCAGCGTCGGGGGGGGCTCGTCCTACAATGAGCAGTTCTTC. Its translation is CASSVGGGSSYNEQFF.

The rearrangement uses TRBV18 and TRBJ2-3; TRBD2 agrees at 12 bases. With V trimmed by 2 bases and J by 2 bases, 8 bases remained unmatched. The germline CDR1 and CDR2 sequences are KGHSH and LQKENI. The length of the CDR3 is 18 residues. As DNA, the CDR3 is TGTGCCAGCTCACCAAGTTCCACTAGCGGGGGGACCACAGATACGCAGTATTTT. It encodes CASSPSSTSGGTTDTQYF.

The chain combines TRBV7-7 with TRBJ2-1, with 7 bases that match TRBD1. Germline CDR1 reads SSHAT; CDR2 reads FNYEAQ (reference sequence). Unmatched junction bases numbered 1, after V lost 1 base and J lost 7 bases. The CDR3 length is 13 residues. CDR3 bases: TGTGCCAGCAGCTTAGACAGGGGAAATGAGCAGTTCTTC. Amino acid sequence: CASSLDRGNEQFF.

This clone appeared a single time. V usage is TRBV27 and J usage is TRBJ1-6; 7 bases agree with TRBD1. V shed 3 bases and J 10 bases; nucleotides not matched to a gene: 6. The V gene's germline CDR1 is MNHEY and CDR2 SMNVEV (reference sequence). The CDR3 covers 14 residues. The DNA of the CDR3 is TGTGCCAGCAGTTTGACAGGGCGAGGGTCACCCCTCCACTTT. It encodes CASSLTGRGSPLHF.

This chain connects TRBV29-1 to TRBJ2-1; 11 nucleotides match TRBD2. The CDR3 sequence is 17 residues long. J gave up 4 bases and V 1 base, and 9 bases lay outside the gene matches. The V gene's germline CDR1 is SQVTM and CDR2 ANQGSEA. The DNA of the CDR3 is TGCAGCGTTGAAGGACTAGCGGGGTACTTCACATACAATGAGCAGTTCTTC. Protein: CSVEGLAGYFTYNEQFF.

The rearrangement joins TRBV6-1 to TRBJ1-2; D is ambiguous. This CDR3 spans 16 amino acids. Germline values: CDR1 MNHNS, CDR2 SASEGT. Deletions cut 1 base from V and 1 base from J, with 13 bases between. The CDR3 is CASSEGTTGFNYGYTF. As DNA, the CDR3 is TGTGCCAGCAGTGAAGGTACGACGGGATTTAACTATGGCTACACCTTC.

With respect to this clone: This specimen includes other DNA sequences encoding the same CDR3. V gene TRBV5-1 combines with J gene TRBJ1-3; D not certain. The CDR3 is made up of 14 amino acids. Trimming pared 2 bases from V and 1 base from J, leaving 7 bases between. CDR1 and CDR2 from the germline V gene are SGHRS and YFSETQ. The CDR3 coding sequence is TGCGCCAGCAGCTTAGCCGGGTCTGGAAACACCATATATTTT. This codes for CASSLAGSGNTIYF.

The genes are TRBV18 and TRBJ2-2; possible D gene TRBD1, 6 bases. Trimming left V 3 bases short and J 2 bases short, with 13 bases between. The CDR3 has 16 residues. Germline V gene sequence: CDR1 KGHSH, CDR2 LQKENI. The CDR3 DNA reads TGTGCCAGCTCACCTAATGGGGGCGCAAACACCGGGGAGCTGTTTTTT. This sequence encodes CASSPNGGANTGELFF.

The rearrangement links TRBV5-5 to TRBJ1-2; TRBD1 matches at 7 bases. V shed 4 bases, J shed 4 bases, and the junction held 7 bases outside the gene matches. The length of the CDR3 is 14 residues. The germline V gene has CDR1 SGHKS and CDR2 YYEKEE (reference sequence). CDR3: CASSPDRPPYGYTF. CDR3 sequence (DNA): TGTGCCAGCAGCCCGGACAGGCCTCCCTATGGCTACACCTTC. The full variable domain, with the rest looked up from reference TRBV5-5 and TRBJ1-2, is DAGVTQSPTHLIKTRGQQVTLRCSPISGHKSVSWYQQVLGQGPQFIFQYYEKEERGRGNFPDRFSARQFPNYSSELNVNALLLGDSALYLCASSPDRPPYGYTFGSGTRLTVV.

The gene calls are TRBV5-1 and TRBJ2-3; 7 bases match TRBD1. The CDR3 spans 15 residues. CDR1 is SGHRS and CDR2 is YFSETQ in the germline V gene. V shed 4 bases and J 3 bases; nucleotides not matched to a gene: 8. CDR3 sequence (DNA): TGCGCCAGCAGCGTTACAGGGGATTGGACAGATACGCAGTATTTT. Protein sequence: CASSVTGDWTDTQYF.

This chain joins TRBV5-1 and TRBJ2-3; TRBD2 aligns across 13 bases. Germline V CDR1 and CDR2: SGHRS, YFSETQ. The CDR3 consists of 18 residues. Trimming at V came to 0 bases and at J to 7 bases, leaving 11 bases not matched to a gene. The CDR3 reads CASSLALGLAGKQHTQYF. The CDR3 DNA reads as TGCGCCAGCAGCTTGGCATTGGGACTAGCGGGAAAACAACATACGCAGTATTTT.

The gene calls are TRBV19 and TRBJ2-1, with TRBD2 matching over 7 bases. The CDR3 extends over 14 amino acids. CDR1 and CDR2 (germline): LNHDA, SQIVND (reference sequence). J gave up 6 bases and V 4 bases, and 6 bases lay outside the gene matches. The chain's CDR3 is CASSRLADVNEQFF. The CDR3 DNA reads as TGTGCCAGTAGTAGGCTAGCGGACGTCAATGAGCAGTTCTTC.

This clone has more than one count but fewer than ten. This chain links TRBV27 with TRBJ1-3, with 11 bases aligning to TRBD1. J was trimmed by 0 bases and V by 5 bases; bases with no gene match: 3. Looked up from germline, CDR1 is MNHEY and CDR2 is SMNVEV (reference sequence). The CDR3 has 16 amino acids. CDR3 protein: CASSKGTGGSGNTIYF. CDR3 DNA sequence: TGTGCCAGCAGTAAAGGGACAGGGGGCTCTGGAAACACCATATATTTT.

The chain combines TRBV28 with TRBJ2-5; 7 bases line up with TRBD1. V dropped 8 bases and J dropped 5; count of bases not matched to a gene: 8. CDR1 and CDR2 from the germline V gene are MDHEN and SYDVKM. The CDR3 contains 13 residues. The CDR3 region has the DNA TGTGCCAGCCGGGACAGAACTATGGAGACCCAGTACTTC. Protein product: CASRDRTMETQYF.

J is TRBJ1-3 and V is TRBV19, with 10 bases identical to TRBD1. Germline CDR1 and CDR2: LNHDA and SQIVND (reference sequence). The CDR3 runs to 16 residues. V gave up 3 bases and J gave up 7 bases; unmatched junction bases: 9. CDR3 region: CASSMRGQGSRNTIYF. CDR3 bases: TGTGCCAGTAGTATGAGGGGACAGGGGAGCCGGAACACCATATATTTT.

The chain couples TRBV28 to TRBJ2-7, with D maybe TRBD2 (6 bases). The V and J ends lost 6 bases and 2 bases respectively, with 14 bases between them. Germline V lookup: CDR1 MDHEN, CDR2 SYDVKM. The CDR3 contains 14 residues. The CDR3 bases are TGTGCCAGCAGCGGAGTGGCGGGACCCTACGAGCAGTACTTC. This encodes CASSGVAGPYEQYF.

V and J are TRBV4-1 and TRBJ2-7; no firm D call. The CDR3 is made up of 13 amino acids. Trimming took 1 base from V and 4 from J, leaving 8 bases between them. Germline CDR1 and CDR2: MGHRA and YSYEKL. The CDR3 bases are TGCGCCAGCAGCCAAGGTCGGGTATACGAGCAGTACTTC. The encoded protein is CASSQGRVYEQYF.

The chain combines TRBV7-9 with TRBJ1-1, with D unclear. The CDR3 runs to 16 residues. Germline V gene lookup returns CDR1 SEHNR and CDR2 FQNEAQ (reference sequence). V lost 4 bases, J lost 5 bases, and 20 bases lay in between. The CDR3 coding sequence is TGTGCCAGCAGCTCACCCCAGACACGATCGTGGACTGAAGCTTTCTTT. Translation gives CASSSPQTRSWTEAFF.

This clone was observed once. CDR3 in amino acids: CASRLSGSRETQYF. As DNA, the CDR3 is TGTGCCAGCAGGCTTAGCGGGAGTAGGGAGACCCAGTACTTC. This rearrangement joins TRBV27 to TRBJ2-5, with 9 bases that match TRBD2. The germline gives CDR1 MNHEY, CDR2 SMNVEV (reference sequence). The CDR3 totals 14 residues. The ends lost 6 bases at V and 5 bases at J; junction bases unmatched: 7.

CDR3 DNA sequence: TGTGCCAGCAGATTGACTAGCGGGAGGGCAGGTGAGCAGTTCTTC. This gives the protein CASRLTSGRAGEQFF. The chain recombines TRBV6-1 with TRBJ2-1, with 14 bases lining up with TRBD2. V shed 6 bases and J 9 bases; nucleotides not matched to a gene: 7. CDR3 length: 15 amino acids. Germline values: CDR1 MNHNS, CDR2 SASEGT.